The T cell receptor (beta chain) under discussion was sequenced for a study of shared clonotypes between healthy human individuals. The test was conducted at deep level. Every subset's genomic DNA went evenly onto several immunoSEQ plates. TCRdb's copy holds only in-frame clones and misses some; the assay was immunoSEQ multiplex PCR. Of more than 450,000 clones listed, 75% to 85% were seen once; the top ten hold around 13%. Per the germline V gene, CDR1 is SNHLY and CDR2 is FYNNEI. Trimming took off 5 bases at V and 0 bases at J, with 12 bases between the two ends. This CDR3 is 15 amino acids long. Adult Caucasians living in Nashville, Tennessee made up all of the donors. Unsorted samples used around 98 million PBMCs for genomic DNA.

The rearrangement joins TRBV2 to TRBJ2-3, with D possibly matching TRBD2 (6 bases). Input material: PBMCs. The sequence derives from a woman in her thirties or forties in good health. Some clones in this sample may be carry-over from other donors' samples. The CDR3 reads CASSNSGTSTDTQYF. The CDR3 region has the DNA TGTGCCAGCAGTAATAGCGGAACTAGCACAGATACGCAGTATTTT.